This T cell receptor (beta chain) stems from a study of cytomegalovirus exposure and HLA in healthy donors. In the PCR, 60 Vbeta and 13 Jbeta primers were used. Here immunoSEQ multiplex PCR was the method, and the copy in TCRdb shows in-frame clones only, minus some. The sample consists of under 150,000 clones, about 78% of them appearing once. Trimming removed 4 bases from V and 0 bases from J, with 10 bases in between. The V gene's germline CDR1 is SEHNR and CDR2 FQNEAQ (reference sequence). This CDR3 is 16 amino acids long. This clone was observed a single time. The rearrangement joins TRBV7-9 to TRBJ1-6; weak D call: TRBD1 (5 bases). The specimen was PBMCs. The origin of this receptor is a male donor in good health and CMV-seronegative. CDR3 amino acids: CASSSGLPSYNSPLHF. CDR3 sequence (DNA): TGTGCCAGCAGCTCGGGACTCCCCTCCTATAATTCACCCCTCCACTTT.